These 4 T cell receptor beta chains originate from one sample sequenced in a study of radiotherapy plus CTLA-4 blockade in lung cancer. Profiling relied on immunoSEQ multiplex PCR, and the TCRdb table lists in-frame clones only, not all of them. The sample records about 38,000 clones, about 68% being singletons. The sequenced sample was peripheral blood, obtained from a patient treated with radiotherapy plus ipilimumab. The receptors come from a human donor with non-small cell lung cancer who had stable disease on radiotherapy plus ipilimumab.

V usage is TRBV7-9 and J usage is TRBJ2-3, with D hard to call. CDR1 and CDR2 (germline): SEHNR, FQNEAQ (reference sequence). This CDR3 has 13 amino acids. V was cut by 2 bases and J by 6 bases, with 9 bases left in between. The CDR3 loop is CASSLISWDTQYF. CDR3 nucleotide sequence: TGTGCCAGCAGCTTAATCTCCTGGGATACGCAGTATTTT.

This clone was counted between two and nine times. This sequence joins TRBV5-1 and TRBJ1-4, with 7 bases lining up with TRBD1. J lost 2 bases, V lost 4 bases, and 11 bases had no gene match. Germline CDR1 is SGHRS and CDR2 is YFSETQ. The CDR3 runs 17 residues. The CDR3 DNA reads TGCGCCAGCAGCCCCCGGGGAGGGGGCTCTACTAATGAAAAACTGTTTTTT. Its translation: CASSPRGGGSTNEKLFF.

This clone was seen only a few times. V gene TRBV6-5 combines with J gene TRBJ2-2; D may correspond to TRBD1 or TRBD2 (6 bases each). Germline CDR1 MNHEY, CDR2 SVGAGI. The CDR3 contains 15 residues. V was shortened by 6 bases and J by 5 bases, with 16 bases between the two germline ends. The CDR3 coding sequence is TGTGCCAGCAGGCCCTCGGGGGCGCATACCGGGGAGCTGTTTTTT. Translated, it gives CASRPSGAHTGELFF.

This clone came up once. The chain couples TRBV28 to TRBJ1-1; D not resolved. The CDR3 contains 12 residues. Germline values: CDR1 MDHEN, CDR2 SYDVKM. The V end was cut by 6 bases, the J end by 6 bases, with 11 bases between. The CDR3: CASSLTNPEAFF. CDR3 DNA sequence: TGTGCCAGCAGCCTTACTAACCCTGAAGCTTTCTTT.